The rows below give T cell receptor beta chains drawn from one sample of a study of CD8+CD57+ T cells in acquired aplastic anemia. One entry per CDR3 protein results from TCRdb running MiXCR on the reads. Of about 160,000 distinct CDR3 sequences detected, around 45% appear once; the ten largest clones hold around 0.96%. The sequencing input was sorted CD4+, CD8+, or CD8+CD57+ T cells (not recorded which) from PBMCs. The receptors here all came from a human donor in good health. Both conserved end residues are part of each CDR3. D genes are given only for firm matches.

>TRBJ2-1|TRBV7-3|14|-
CASSLIPPQDEQFF
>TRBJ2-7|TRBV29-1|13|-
CSVEDPPGVEQYF
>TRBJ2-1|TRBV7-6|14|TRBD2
CASSPRSSGNEQFF
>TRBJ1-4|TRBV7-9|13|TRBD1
CASSPRTGGKLFF
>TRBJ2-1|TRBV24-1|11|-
CATSSYNEQFF
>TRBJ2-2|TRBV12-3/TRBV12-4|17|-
CASSSPWDHEGSGELFF
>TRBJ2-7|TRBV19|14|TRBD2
CASKRTSGSYEQYF
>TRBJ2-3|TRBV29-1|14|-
CSVEVGISTDTQYF
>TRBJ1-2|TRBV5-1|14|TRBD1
CASSLGQGADGYTF
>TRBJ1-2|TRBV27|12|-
CASSHLDSGYTF
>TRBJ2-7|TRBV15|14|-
CATSRDSRVDEQYF
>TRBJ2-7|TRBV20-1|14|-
CSAETASGGYEQYF
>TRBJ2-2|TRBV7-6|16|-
CASSLNFGQNTGELFF
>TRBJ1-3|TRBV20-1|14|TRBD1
CSARGQGAGNTIYF
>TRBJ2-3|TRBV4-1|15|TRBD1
CASSSRDRLTDTQYF
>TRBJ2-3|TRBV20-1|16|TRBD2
CSAPKAGTSGRDTQYF
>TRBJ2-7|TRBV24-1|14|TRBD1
CATSGRGSSYEQYF
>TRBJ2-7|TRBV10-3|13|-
CAISEPGRYEQYF
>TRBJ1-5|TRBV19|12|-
CASTGTQQPQHF
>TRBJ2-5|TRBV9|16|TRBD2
CASSVAGTSGQETQYF
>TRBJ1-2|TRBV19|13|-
CASHRVGNYGYTF
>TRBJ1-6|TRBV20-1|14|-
CSVRPVGGDSPLHF
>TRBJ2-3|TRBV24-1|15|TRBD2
CATSDPGTSGNTQYF
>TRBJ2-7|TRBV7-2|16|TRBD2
CASSLRASGRGSEQYF
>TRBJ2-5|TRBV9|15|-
CASSVAPGGGETQYF
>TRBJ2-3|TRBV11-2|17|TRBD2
CASGFSGGMGRFDTQYF
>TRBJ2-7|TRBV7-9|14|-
CASSLGVRSWEQYF
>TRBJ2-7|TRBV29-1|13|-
CSVEGVGFYEQYF
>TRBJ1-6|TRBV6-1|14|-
CANSDRLSASPLHF
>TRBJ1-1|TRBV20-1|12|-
CSAMDSGTEAFF
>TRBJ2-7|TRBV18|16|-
CASSPPVPKGADEQYF
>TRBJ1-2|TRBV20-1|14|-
CSARDWTNNYGYTF
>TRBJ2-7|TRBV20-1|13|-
CSARVGYSYEQYF
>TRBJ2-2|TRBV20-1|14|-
CSARDVGNTGELFF
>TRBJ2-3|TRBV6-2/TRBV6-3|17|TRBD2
CASSYSSSGIAPDTQYF
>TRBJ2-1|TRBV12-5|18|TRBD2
CASGTLLVSGVIGGEQFF
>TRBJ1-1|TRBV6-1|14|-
CASRAREEGAEAFF
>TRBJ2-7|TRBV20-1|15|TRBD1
CGAETGTGGSYEQYF
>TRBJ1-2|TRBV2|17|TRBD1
CASSEAAGAGGIYGYTF
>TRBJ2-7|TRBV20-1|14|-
CSAPTSQIGYEQYF
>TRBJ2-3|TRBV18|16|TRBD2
CASSLGVAGSTDTQYF
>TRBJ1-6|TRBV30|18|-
CAWSRFRDTSSYDSPLHF
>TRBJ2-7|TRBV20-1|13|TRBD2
CSASGRVVYEQYF
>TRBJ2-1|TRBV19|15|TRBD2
CASSLTSGLNNEQFF
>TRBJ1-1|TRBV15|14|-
CATSRDRGYTEAFF
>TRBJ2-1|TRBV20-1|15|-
CSALTGTGTYNEQFF
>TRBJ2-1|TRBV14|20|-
CASSQDTGGFYPGVYNEQFF
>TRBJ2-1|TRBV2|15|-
CASSEAGADEHEQFF
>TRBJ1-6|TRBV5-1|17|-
CACSPLTAGSYNSPLHF
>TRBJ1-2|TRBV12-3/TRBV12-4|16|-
CASSELRGVTHYGYTF
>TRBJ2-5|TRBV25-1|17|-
CASSVQSGTYYQETQYF
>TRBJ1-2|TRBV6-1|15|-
CASSAEDGGFYGYTF
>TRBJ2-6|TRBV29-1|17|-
CSVGLFRGSSGANVLTF
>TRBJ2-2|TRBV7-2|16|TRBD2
CASSLGRGWKTGELFF
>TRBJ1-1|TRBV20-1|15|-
CSAREALGPNTGAFF
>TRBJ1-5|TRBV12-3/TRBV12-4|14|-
CASSPTAFNGPQHF
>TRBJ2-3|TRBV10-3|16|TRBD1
CATRQGISLGTDTQYF
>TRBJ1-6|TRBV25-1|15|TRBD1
CASSVGDSLDSPLHF
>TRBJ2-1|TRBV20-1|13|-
CSASPDAYNEQFF
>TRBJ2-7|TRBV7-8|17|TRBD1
CASTDVPGQGTSYEQYF